The 24 T cell receptor beta chains listed next were all sequenced from one sample in a study of cytotoxic CD8 clonotypes in ibrutinib-treated CLL. Sequencing used immunoSEQ multiplex PCR; TCRdb keeps in-frame clones, though not all of them. The repertoire includes 150,000 to 250,000 clones, around three quarters of them detected once, and over 10% sits in the top ten. Sequences were derived from PBMCs, sampled after 24 months of ibrutinib treatment. The receptors were gathered from a human donor with chronic lymphocytic leukemia.

This clone was found a few times. The gene calls are TRBV30 and TRBJ1-4; perhaps TRBD1 as D (6 bases). Trimming took 0 bases from V and 6 from J, leaving 8 bases between them. Germline values: CDR1 GTSNPN, CDR2 SVGIG (reference sequence). The CDR3 extends over 13 amino acids. CDR3 coding DNA: TGTGCCTGGAGTGTACGGACAGATGAAAAACTGTTTTTT. Translation gives CAWSVRTDEKLFF.

This clone occurred a few times. V and J are TRBV18 and TRBJ2-1; 7 bases line up with TRBD2. The CDR3 is made up of 15 amino acids. V lost 6 bases to trimming and J lost 1 base; unmatched junction nucleotides: 6. Germline CDR1 reads KGHSH; CDR2 reads LQKENI. CDR3 sequence reads: CASSRGGGSYNEQFF. In DNA form, the CDR3 reads TGTGCCAGCTCTCGGGGCGGGGGATCCTACAATGAGCAGTTCTTC.

Concerning this clone itself: The same CDR3 also results from other DNA sequences found in this sample. This sequence joins TRBV20-1 and TRBJ2-7; D uncertain. This CDR3 spans 11 amino acids. The germline CDR1 and CDR2 sequences are DFQATT and SNEGSKA (reference sequence). Trimming removed 1 base at V and 5 bases at J, with 6 bases between. CDR3 residues: CSARGIDEQYF. CDR3 DNA sequence: TGCAGTGCTAGAGGGATTGACGAGCAGTACTTC.

V gene TRBV4-2 combines with J gene TRBJ2-7; possible D gene TRBD1, 6 bases. CDR3 length equals 14 residues. The germline CDR1 and CDR2 sequences are LGHNA and YNFKEQ. Trimming took off 5 bases at V and 2 bases at J, with 13 bases between the two ends. For the CDR3, the DNA is TGTGCCAGCAGCTCGGGACACTCTACCTACGAGCAGTACTTC. The encoded protein is CASSSGHSTYEQYF.

The chain employs TRBV7-2 and TRBJ2-7; TRBD2 matches 11 bases. This CDR3 contains 14 residues. The junction had 7 bases not matched to a gene; V was cut back by 6 bases and J by 6 bases. CDR1 is SGHTA and CDR2 is FQGNSA in the germline V gene. Written as DNA, the CDR3 is TGTGCCAGCAGACTAGGGACTAGCGGAGCCGAGCAGTACTTC. Translating it yields CASRLGTSGAEQYF.

J is TRBJ1-4 and V is TRBV5-1, with 9 bases lining up with TRBD1. With V trimmed by 7 bases and J by 7 bases, 8 bases remained unmatched. The CDR3 totals 14 residues. CDR1 is SGHRS and CDR2 is YFSETQ in the germline V gene. The CDR3 DNA sequence: TGCGCCAGCGCCACGGACAGGGGAATTGAAAAACTGTTTTTT. Amino acids: CASATDRGIEKLFF.

This sequence joins TRBV18 and TRBJ1-5; 11 bases are shared with TRBD1. CDR1 KGHSH and CDR2 LQKENI come from the germline V gene. J lost 4 bases, V lost 3 bases, and 5 bases had no gene match. This CDR3 has 16 amino acids. The CDR3 nucleotides read TGTGCCAGCTCACCCCGCGGGACAGGGGGAAATCAGCCCCAGCATTTT. This encodes CASSPRGTGGNQPQHF.

In DNA, the CDR3 is TGTGCCAGCAGCCGACAGTACGAGCAGTACTTC. This encodes CASSRQYEQYF. This chain connects TRBV6-6 to TRBJ2-7, with D possibly TRBD1 on 5 matching bases. Germline CDR1 and CDR2: MNHNY and SVGAGI (reference sequence). The ends were cut back, 6 bases at V and 4 bases at J, with 7 bases in the middle. The CDR3 spans 11 residues.

The table lists this clone with a few counts. V is TRBV29-1 and J is TRBJ1-2, with D unclear. The ends were cut back, 8 bases at V and 3 bases at J, with 13 bases in the middle. The CDR3 is made up of 12 amino acids. Germline CDR1 SQVTM, CDR2 ANQGSEA. CDR3 DNA sequence: TGCAGCACCGACTCGCGGCACTATGGCTACACCTTC. It yields the protein CSTDSRHYGYTF.

Here the CDR3 reads CASSGTGANEKLFF. CDR3 nucleotides: TGCGCCAGCAGCGGGACAGGGGCTAATGAAAAACTGTTTTTT. The genes are TRBV5-1 and TRBJ1-4, with TRBD1 matching over 10 bases. Germline-derived CDR1 and CDR2 are SGHRS and YFSETQ. The V gene end was trimmed by 4 bases and the J gene end by 3 bases; junction bases not matched to a gene: 0. CDR3 size: 14 residues.

The chain couples TRBV5-4 to TRBJ2-2; 11 positions agree with TRBD2. Per germline, CDR1 SGHNT and CDR2 YYREEE (reference sequence). V lost 4 bases to trimming and J lost 5 bases; unmatched junction nucleotides: 7. The CDR3 consists of 16 residues. CDR3 sequence (DNA): TGTGCCAGCAGCCGCAATAGCGGGAGGGAAACCGGGGAGCTGTTTTTT. Translating gives CASSRNSGRETGELFF.

The genes are TRBV10-1 and TRBJ2-2, with D hard to call. Germline V gene sequence: CDR1 WNHNN, CDR2 SYGVQD (reference sequence). V lost 5 bases to trimming and J lost 4 bases, with 5 bases between them. The CDR3 covers 12 residues. CDR3 nucleotides: TGCGCCAGCAGTTTTAGCACCGGGGAGCTGTTTTTT. This codes for CASSFSTGELFF.

The chain recombines TRBV28 with TRBJ2-3; 7 nucleotides match TRBD2. Germline-derived CDR1 and CDR2 are MDHEN and SYDVKM. J lost 6 bases, V lost 3 bases, and 12 bases had no gene match. This CDR3 is built from 16 residues. The CDR3 DNA follows: TGTGCCAGCAGTTTCATCCCGGGGGGAGGGCGGGATACGCAGTATTTT. As protein: CASSFIPGGGRDTQYF.

This clone showed up just a few times. V and J are TRBV27 and TRBJ1-3; no definite D call. V lost 8 bases, J lost 0 bases, and 11 bases lay in between. CDR3 length: 14 residues. Germline V gene sequence: CDR1 MNHEY, CDR2 SMNVEV (reference sequence). CDR3 nucleotide sequence: TGTGCCAGCTGGGCATTCAACTCTGGAAACACCATATATTTT. Residues: CASWAFNSGNTIYF.

The chain uses TRBV7-6 and TRBJ1-5; no firm D call. The CDR3 length is 15 residues. CDR1 is SGHVS and CDR2 is FNYEAQ in the germline V gene. V lost 4 bases and J lost 5, with 15 bases in between. CDR3 loop: CASSSLTGKDQPQHF. In nucleotides, the CDR3 is TGTGCCAGCAGCTCGTTGACCGGGAAAGATCAGCCCCAGCATTTT.

This rearrangement joins TRBV28 to TRBJ1-1; 9 bases map to TRBD1. V lost 6 bases and J lost 3; bases outside the gene matches: 8. This CDR3 is built from 15 residues. Germline V gives CDR1 MDHEN, CDR2 SYDVKM. CDR3 coding DNA: TGTGCCAGCAGGCACGGGGACAGGGATTACACTGAAGCTTTCTTT. It is translated as CASRHGDRDYTEAFF. The variable domain in full, completed from reference TRBV28 and TRBJ1-1, reads DVKVTQSSRYLVKRTGEKVFLECVQDMDHENMFWYRQDPGLGLRLIYFSYDVKMKEKGDIPEGYSVSREKKERFSLILESASTNQTSMYLCASRHGDRDYTEAFFGQGTRLTVV.

This rearrangement joins TRBV29-1 to TRBJ2-1; 14 nucleotides agree with TRBD2. The CDR3 contains 15 residues. V shed 3 bases and J 8 bases; nucleotides not matched to a gene: 6. CDR1 and CDR2 (germline): SQVTM, ANQGSEA. CDR3 coding DNA: TGCAGCGTTGAGGGACTAGCGGGAGTGTTTGATGAGCAGTTCTTC. Protein: CSVEGLAGVFDEQFF.

The chain couples TRBV4-3 to TRBJ2-1; D unclear. CDR3 length: 18 residues. Germline V gene sequence: CDR1 LGHNA, CDR2 YSLEER. V shed 0 bases and J shed 3 bases, with 18 bases lying between them. The CDR3 protein is CASSQDKLDPPFYNEQFF. The CDR3 coding sequence is TGCGCCAGCAGCCAAGATAAACTGGATCCGCCCTTCTACAATGAGCAGTTCTTC.

The gene calls are TRBV7-2 and TRBJ1-5; no firm D call. Germline V gene data show CDR1 as SGHTA and CDR2 as FQGNSA. This CDR3 has 12 amino acids. V lost 2 bases and J lost 5, with 4 bases in between. The CDR3 coding sequence is TGTGCCAGCAGCTTAAGAGATCAGCCCCAGCATTTT. Amino acids: CASSLRDQPQHF.

The gene calls are TRBV10-2 and TRBJ2-1, with a possible D match to TRBD2 (6 bases). CDR1 and CDR2 (germline): WSHSY, SAAADI. V was cut by 6 bases and J by 2 bases, with 20 bases left in between. CDR3 length: 17 amino acids. This CDR3 reads CASSARVLAGPYNEQFF. The DNA of the CDR3 is TGCGCCAGCAGCGCGAGGGTATTGGCGGGACCCTACAATGAGCAGTTCTTC.

The rearrangement joins TRBV7-9 to TRBJ2-1; no definite D call. The germline CDR1 and CDR2 sequences are SEHNR and FQNEAQ (reference sequence). This CDR3 spans 13 amino acids. Trimming removed 8 bases at V and 9 bases at J, with 17 bases between. CDR3 DNA: TGTGCCAGCCGAGTTGCTGATCTGGGTGAGCAGTTCTTC. Its translation: CASRVADLGEQFF.

This clone occurred a few times. The chain recombines TRBV19 with TRBJ1-3, with D possibly TRBD1 on 5 matching bases. V dropped 10 bases and J dropped 1 base, with 11 bases sitting between them. CDR1 and CDR2 (germline): LNHDA, SQIVND (reference sequence). This CDR3 contains 13 residues. CDR3 coding DNA: TGTGCCACTGGACACTTTTCTGGAAACACCATATATTTT. It codes for CATGHFSGNTIYF.

The chain links TRBV5-5 to TRBJ1-1; a possible D gene is TRBD1 (5 bases). Germline lookup yields CDR1 SGHKS and CDR2 YYEKEE (reference sequence). This CDR3 contains 13 residues. Trimming left V 3 bases short and J 1 base short, with 7 bases between. The chain's CDR3 is CASSSGQNTEAFF. CDR3 coding DNA: TGTGCCAGCAGCTCTGGACAGAACACTGAAGCTTTCTTT.

This clone was detected a few times. This chain links TRBV5-4 with TRBJ2-1, with a possible D match to TRBD1 (6 bases). The CDR3 runs to 12 residues. V dropped 5 bases and J dropped 11 bases, with 14 bases sitting between them. Per the germline V gene, CDR1 is SGHNT and CDR2 is YYREEE (reference sequence). The CDR3 loop is CASSYTGTKQFF. The CDR3 bases are TGTGCCAGCAGTTACACCGGGACAAAGCAGTTCTTC.